These 3 T cell receptor beta chains originate from one sample sequenced in a study of regulatory T cells in long-lasting Graves disease. Both iRepertoire HTBI primers and Arm-PCR of CDR3 regions were used to build the TCR beta libraries. TCRdb processed the multiplex PCR reads anew with MiXCR; each CDR3 protein has one entry. The sample records 200,000 to 250,000 distinct CDR3 sequences, roughly a fifth being singletons. Time point denoted: newly diagnosed GD, antithyroid drugs for less than 3 months. Following extraction of RNA from PBMCs, that RNA was used to make the TCR library. Sequencing was performed on peripheral blood mononuclear cells (PBMCs), taken at new diagnosis, from a patient treated with antithyroid drugs. The receptors originated from a female donor with Graves disease.

This clonotype has a count of ten or more. The rearrangement joins TRBV5-6 to TRBJ2-5; 7 positions match TRBD1. The CDR3 extends over 15 amino acids. The junction had 4 bases not matched to a gene; V was cut back by 2 bases and J by 0 bases. From germline, CDR1 is SGHDT and CDR2 YYEEEE. The CDR3 is CASSLGGGYQETQYF. CDR3 nucleotides: TGTGCCAGCAGCTTAGGGGGCGGGTACCAAGAGACCCAGTACTTC.

This clonotype was recorded many times. This chain connects TRBV27 to TRBJ1-1, with 7 bases matching TRBD1. V was pared by 8 bases and J by 4 bases, with 10 bases of the junction left unmatched. The CDR3 is 14 residues long. CDR1 and CDR2 (germline): MNHEY, SMNVEV (reference sequence). The DNA for the CDR3 is TGTGCCAGCCGTCGACAGGGCTTGACCACTGAAGCTTTCTTT. Its translation: CASRRQGLTTEAFF.

This clonotype was picked up many times. The chain combines TRBV10-3 with TRBJ1-5, with D hard to call. The CDR3 runs 14 residues. V lost 4 bases, J lost 2 bases, and 9 bases lay in between. Germline CDR1 is ENHRY and CDR2 is SYGVKD. CDR3 in DNA: TGTGCCATCAGTGGTGACAACGGCAATCAGCCCCAGCATTTT. It is translated as CAISGDNGNQPQHF.